These 17 T cell receptor beta chains originate from one sample sequenced in a study of siplizumab effects on memory and regulatory T cells. Only in-frame clones appear in the TCRdb table, and some are missing; sequencing was by immunoSEQ multiplex PCR. In the table there are around 86,000 clones, about 94% of which are singletons. Sample: non-Treg CD4+ T cells sorted from blood. These receptors originate from a human donor in good health.

The V call is TRBV6-1, the J call TRBJ1-3, with D perhaps TRBD1 (5 bases). Germline loops: CDR1 MNHNS, CDR2 SASEGT. V was pared by 6 bases and J by 0 bases, with 9 bases between. This CDR3 region has 14 residues. CDR3 sequence: CASRGLHSGNTIYF. CDR3 nucleotide sequence: TGTGCCAGCAGGGGACTGCACTCTGGAAACACCATATATTTT.

The chain is built from TRBV6-5 and TRBJ1-2; maybe TRBD1 (5 bases). CDR1 is MNHEY and CDR2 is SVGAGI in the germline V gene. Trimming took 2 bases from V and 0 from J, leaving 10 bases between them. The CDR3 runs to 15 residues. Here the CDR3 DNA reads TGTGCCAGCAGTTACACCCGACAGACTAACTATGGCTACACCTTC. Protein product: CASSYTRQTNYGYTF.

This chain connects TRBV7-9 to TRBJ2-1; the match to TRBD2 covers 8 bases. There are 14 residues in the CDR3. The trim removed 1 base at V and 5 bases at J, leaving 1 base unmatched. Germline-derived CDR1 and CDR2 are SEHNR and FQNEAQ (reference sequence). CDR3 loop: CASSLGGRHNEQFF. CDR3 sequence (DNA): TGTGCCAGCAGCTTAGGCGGGAGGCACAATGAGCAGTTCTTC.

The chain recombines TRBV27 with TRBJ2-7; 9 bases align to TRBD1. V dropped 0 bases and J dropped 5; count of bases not matched to a gene: 8. There are 16 residues in the CDR3. CDR1 is MNHEY and CDR2 is SMNVEV in the germline V gene (reference sequence). The CDR3 region has the DNA TGTGCCAGCAGTTTATCGTGGGGACAGGGTCGAAACGAGCAGTACTTC. As protein: CASSLSWGQGRNEQYF.

This chain uses TRBV30 with TRBJ2-3; 8 nucleotides agree with TRBD1. V shed 0 bases, J shed 6 bases, and the junction held 8 bases outside the gene matches. Per germline, CDR1 GTSNPN and CDR2 SVGIG (reference sequence). This CDR3 contains 15 residues. The CDR3 bases are TGTGCCTGGAGTGTACAGGGGGTAGGGAGGGATACGCAGTATTTT. This sequence encodes CAWSVQGVGRDTQYF.

The CDR3 here is CASSKLGGQGLIYEQYF. The CDR3 bases are TGTGCCAGCAGCAAACTCGGGGGACAGGGATTAATCTACGAGCAGTACTTC. This chain links TRBV11-3 with TRBJ2-7; 9 bases match TRBD1. The CDR3 runs 17 residues. Germline loops: CDR1 SGHNT, CDR2 YENEEA. Unmatched junction bases numbered 14, after V lost 5 bases and J lost 3 bases.

This clone came up once. The gene calls are TRBV19 and TRBJ1-2; D is unclear. V lost 2 bases, J lost 2 bases, and 6 bases lay in between. CDR1 is LNHDA and CDR2 is SQIVND in the germline V gene (reference sequence). CDR3 length equals 13 residues. The CDR3 coding sequence is TGTGCCAGTAGTATATGGGAGAACTATGGCTACACCTTC. It yields the protein CASSIWENYGYTF.

The CDR3 nucleotides read TGTGCCTGGAGAAGAGTGGCTAGCGGGTGGACCACCGGGGAGCTGTTTTTT. This translates into CAWRRVASGWTTGELFF. The chain combines TRBV30 with TRBJ2-2, with 8 nucleotides matching TRBD2. With 3 bases clipped from V and 4 bases from J, the junction kept 13 bases outside the gene matches. Per germline, CDR1 GTSNPN and CDR2 SVGIG (reference sequence). The CDR3 has 17 amino acids.

The CDR3 protein is CASAGWDRANYGYTF. The DNA of the CDR3 is TGTGCCAGCGCTGGCTGGGACAGGGCTAACTATGGCTACACCTTC. The chain combines TRBV11-2 with TRBJ1-2; TRBD1 agrees at 9 bases. CDR1 and CDR2 (germline): SGHAT, FQNNGV. V was pared by 8 bases and J by 0 bases, with 7 bases of the junction left unmatched. CDR3 size: 15 residues.

CDR3 in amino acids: CASSSLGTGNSGANVLTF. The CDR3 DNA reads TGTGCCAGCAGCTCCCTGGGGACAGGTAATTCTGGGGCCAACGTCCTGACTTTC. The chain carries TRBV5-6 and TRBJ2-6; 8 bases match TRBD1. Germline CDR1 reads SGHDT; CDR2 reads YYEEEE. Trimming cost V 3 bases and J 1 base; bases outside gene matches: 9. The CDR3 is made up of 18 amino acids. The entire variable domain, with the rest obtained from reference TRBV5-6 and TRBJ2-6, is as follows: DAGVTQSPTHLIKTRGQQVTLRCSPKSGHDTVSWYQQALGQGPQFIFQYYEEEERQRGNFPDRFSGHQFPNYSSELNVNALLLGDSALYLCASSSLGTGNSGANVLTFGAGSRLTVL.

The gene calls are TRBV7-9 and TRBJ2-7; the D gene is possibly TRBD2 (5 bases). Trimming shortened V by 4 bases and J by 1 base, and 17 bases separated the two germline ends. The CDR3 runs to 16 residues. The germline V gene encodes CDR1 SEHNR and CDR2 FQNEAQ (reference sequence). CDR3 nucleotides: TGTGCCAGCAGCTCCCCCGGGGTTACTCCATCCTACGAGCAGTACTTC. The encoded protein is CASSSPGVTPSYEQYF. The full variable domain, completed using reference TRBV7-9 and TRBJ2-7, is DTGVSQNPRHKITKRGQNVTFRCDPISEHNRLYWYRQTLGQGPEFLTYFQNEAQLEKSRLLSDRFSAERPKGSFSTLEIQRTEQGDSAMYLCASSSPGVTPSYEQYFGPGTRLTVT.

About this clone: Other DNA sequences in this sample translate to the same CDR3. V gene TRBV20-1 combines with J gene TRBJ2-7; no clear D. Trimming took 3 bases from V and 2 from J, leaving 5 bases between them. The CDR3 has 11 residues. Germline V CDR1 and CDR2: DFQATT, SNEGSKA (reference sequence). The CDR3 DNA reads TGCAGTGCTAGCAGCGCCTACGAGCAGTACTTC. It codes for CSASSAYEQYF.

Only a few counts were recorded for this clone. The CDR3 spells CASSQEWDYNTEAFF. The CDR3 DNA sequence: TGTGCCAGCAGCCAAGAATGGGACTACAACACTGAAGCTTTCTTT. This chain joins TRBV14 and TRBJ1-1; TRBD1 is a possible D gene (5 bases). The CDR3 spans 15 residues. Trimming pared 0 bases from V and 2 bases from J, leaving 10 bases between. Germline V gene lookup returns CDR1 SGHDN and CDR2 FVKESK.

The rearrangement uses TRBV30 and TRBJ2-5; weak D call: TRBD2 (5 bases). Germline loops: CDR1 GTSNPN, CDR2 SVGIG (reference sequence). With 0 bases removed from V and 7 bases from J, the gap between germline ends came to 12 bases. This CDR3 is built from 13 residues. The CDR3 sequence: CAWSVSREVTQYF. The CDR3 bases are TGTGCCTGGAGTGTCTCCCGGGAAGTGACCCAGTACTTC.

This clone was seen only once. The chain has TRBV2 and TRBJ1-4; D not certain. This CDR3 has 15 amino acids. CDR1 is SNHLY, CDR2 FYNNEI, per germline. The V end lost 0 bases, the J end lost 8 bases, and 13 bases lay between the germline ends. The DNA of the CDR3 is TGTGCCAGCAGTGAAGCGCAAGGGCGCGGAGAAAAACTGTTTTTT. The encoded protein is CASSEAQGRGEKLFF.

This chain connects TRBV14 to TRBJ2-1, with D unresolved. Trimming cost V 1 base and J 15 bases, with 10 bases left between them. The CDR3 has 11 residues. Germline V gives CDR1 SGHDN, CDR2 FVKESK. The CDR3 nucleotides read TGTGCCAGCAGCCAAGTGGGCAGCCCGTTCTTC. It codes for CASSQVGSPFF.

The chain employs TRBV9 and TRBJ2-2; 7 nucleotides match TRBD1. The germline CDR1 and CDR2 sequences are SGDLS and YYNGEE. The CDR3 has 14 amino acids. The ends lost 1 base at V and 4 bases at J; junction bases unmatched: 1. The CDR3 DNA reads as TGTGCCAGCAGCGTATCAGGGGGCACCGGGGAGCTGTTTTTT. Translation gives CASSVSGGTGELFF.